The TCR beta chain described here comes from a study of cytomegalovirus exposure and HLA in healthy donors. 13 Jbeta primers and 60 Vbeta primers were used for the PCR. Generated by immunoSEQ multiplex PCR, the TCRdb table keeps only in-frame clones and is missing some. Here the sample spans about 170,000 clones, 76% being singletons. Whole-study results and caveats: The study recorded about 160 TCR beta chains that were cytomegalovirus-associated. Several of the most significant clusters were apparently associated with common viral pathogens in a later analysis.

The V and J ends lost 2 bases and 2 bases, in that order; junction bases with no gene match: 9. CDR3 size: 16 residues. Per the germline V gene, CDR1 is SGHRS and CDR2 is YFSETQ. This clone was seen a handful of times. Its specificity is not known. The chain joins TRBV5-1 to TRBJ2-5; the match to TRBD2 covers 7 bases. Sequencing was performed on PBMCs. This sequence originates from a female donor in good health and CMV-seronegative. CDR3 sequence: CASSFSASGIQETQYF. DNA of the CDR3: TGCGCCAGCAGCTTTTCCGCTAGCGGCATACAAGAGACCCAGTACTTC.